The 2 T cell receptor beta chains below all came from one sample that was sequenced in a study of OX40 agonist ivuxolimab in advanced cancers. The assay was immunoSEQ multiplex PCR, and TCRdb's table has in-frame clones only and misses some. The sample holds about 26,000 clones, around 85% seen once. This material consisted of CD4+ or CD8+ T cells sorted from blood, taken in a trial of the OX40 agonist ivuxolimab. The receptors were gathered from an adult with an advanced solid tumor such as melanoma, head and neck, liver or kidney cancer.

The V call is TRBV19, the J call TRBJ1-3; the D gene is possibly TRBD1 (5 bases). With 0 bases removed from V and 2 bases from J, the gap between germline ends came to 11 bases. The CDR3 length is 16 residues. The germline V gene encodes CDR1 LNHDA and CDR2 SQIVND (reference sequence). This CDR3 reads CASSIERGQAGNTIYF. As DNA, the CDR3 is TGTGCCAGTAGTATAGAAAGGGGCCAGGCTGGAAACACCATATATTTT.

The chain has TRBV19 and TRBJ1-5, with TRBD1 matching 8 bases. In germline, CDR1 is LNHDA, CDR2 SQIVND (reference sequence). The trim removed 6 bases at V and 7 bases at J, leaving 11 bases unmatched. The CDR3 has 15 amino acids. CDR3 sequence (DNA): TGTGCCAGTAGCCACGGACAGGGTCGGATACAGCCCCAGCATTTT. Residues: CASSHGQGRIQPQHF.